What follows are 29 T cell receptor beta chains derived from one specimen sequenced in a study of blood T cell repertoires in COVID-19. Method: immunoSEQ multiplex PCR; TCRdb's copy keeps in-frame clones and lacks some. The sample holds 210,000 or so clones; approximately 80% are singletons and the top ten take roughly 4.3%. Input material: PBMCs or T cells enriched from blood (not recorded which). Source of these receptors: a man between 25 and 39 years old with acute COVID-19.

The V and J genes are TRBV3-1 (or the pseudogene TRBV3-2) and TRBJ1-1; D not resolved. Between the trimmed V and J ends, which lost 4 bases and 1 base, there was a span of 10 bases. The V gene's germline CDR1 is LGHDT and CDR2 YNNKEL (reference sequence). The CDR3 runs 14 residues. The CDR3, as DNA: TGTGCCAGCAGCCCTACCGGGAGGAACACTGAAGCTTTCTTT. Translated, it gives CASSPTGRNTEAFF.

This rearrangement joins TRBV11-2 to TRBJ1-6; D call uncertain. Germline CDR1 is SGHAT and CDR2 is FQNNGV. CDR3 size: 15 residues. Trimming left V 0 bases short and J 4 bases short, with 7 bases between. CDR3 amino acids: CASSLDRMYNSPLHF. CDR3 DNA sequence: TGTGCCAGCAGCTTAGACAGGATGTATAATTCACCCCTCCACTTT.

This clone came up once. This chain joins TRBV7-9 and TRBJ2-5; D unresolved. Per the germline V gene, CDR1 is SEHNR and CDR2 is FQNEAQ (reference sequence). The CDR3 consists of 13 residues. The V and J ends lost 3 bases and 5 bases respectively, with 10 bases between them. The CDR3 sequence is CASSFTGMETQYF. CDR3 nucleotides: TGTGCCAGCAGCTTCACGGGTATGGAGACCCAGTACTTC.

This chain joins TRBV2 and TRBJ1-1; D remains unclear. The V end was cut by 8 bases, the J end by 5 bases, with 9 bases between. The CDR3 extends over 11 amino acids. Germline V CDR1 and CDR2: SNHLY, FYNNEI. CDR3 nucleotide sequence: TGTGCCAGCGTGGTGCGTACTGAAGCTTTCTTT. It yields the protein CASVVRTEAFF. The whole variable domain, filled in from reference TRBV2 and TRBJ1-1, reads EPEVTQTPSHQVTQMGQEVILRCVPISNHLYFYWYRQILGQKVEFLVSFYNNEISEKSEIFDDQFSVERPDGSNFTLKIRSTKLEDSAMYFCASVVRTEAFFGQGTRLTVV.

This rearrangement joins TRBV19 to TRBJ1-1; D is uncertain. Germline V lookup: CDR1 LNHDA, CDR2 SQIVND (reference sequence). CDR3 length: 15 amino acids. The V end was cut by 1 base, the J end by 1 base, with 10 bases between. The CDR3 spells CASSIVPGTNTEAFF. The CDR3, as DNA: TGTGCCAGTAGTATAGTTCCGGGAACGAACACTGAAGCTTTCTTT.

This clone was observed many times. V usage is TRBV19 and J usage is TRBJ1-2; no firm D call. The V gene lost 2 bases and the J gene lost 2 bases, with 9 bases spanning the gap. The length of the CDR3 is 14 residues. Germline V gene data show CDR1 as LNHDA and CDR2 as SQIVND (reference sequence). The CDR3 DNA reads TGTGCCAGTAGTATATCGGGAACCAACTATGGCTACACCTTC. This encodes CASSISGTNYGYTF.

CDR3 sequence: CAWVQNTEAFF. Written as DNA, the CDR3 is TGTGCCTGGGTCCAGAACACTGAAGCTTTCTTT. This chain connects TRBV30 to TRBJ1-1; D is unresolved. The CDR3 is 11 residues long. Trimming shortened V by 5 bases and J by 1 base, and 5 bases separated the two germline ends. Germline CDR1 is GTSNPN and CDR2 is SVGIG (reference sequence).

The gene calls are TRBV30 and TRBJ2-3; D might be TRBD2 (6 bases). V dropped 0 bases and J dropped 5 bases, with 15 bases sitting between them. The CDR3 has 15 amino acids. Germline CDR1 and CDR2: GTSNPN and SVGIG (reference sequence). CDR3 coding DNA: TGTGCCTGGAGTGTTCCGGGGGTACGGGTAGATACGCAGTATTTT. It yields the protein CAWSVPGVRVDTQYF.

V is TRBV6-5 and J is TRBJ2-3; tentatively, D is TRBD1 (6 bases). The ends were cut back, 9 bases at V and 6 bases at J, with 10 bases in the middle. The germline gives CDR1 MNHEY, CDR2 SVGAGI. CDR3 size: 11 residues. Here the CDR3 reads CASAQGDTQYF. In DNA, the CDR3 is TGTGCCAGTGCCCAGGGGGATACGCAGTATTTT.

The V gene is TRBV4-2, the J gene TRBJ2-2; weak D call: TRBD1 (5 bases). CDR1 and CDR2 (germline): LGHNA, YNFKEQ. The CDR3 runs 15 residues. V lost 2 bases and J 2 bases, leaving 9 bases between the germline ends. The CDR3 DNA reads as TGTGCCAGCAGCCAACAGGGCGGTAACACCGGGGAGCTGTTTTTT. Protein sequence: CASSQQGGNTGELFF.

The table lists this clone with a count of one. V and J are TRBV10-2 and TRBJ1-4; 7 positions match TRBD1. V lost 6 bases, J lost 6 bases, and 7 bases stayed unmatched. Germline V gene data show CDR1 as WSHSY and CDR2 as SAAADI. The CDR3 loop spans 14 amino acids. The CDR3 DNA reads as TGCGCCAGCAGCGACAGGGTTGGGGATGAAAAACTGTTTTTT. It translates to CASSDRVGDEKLFF.

The rearrangement uses TRBV9 and TRBJ2-3, with unresolved D. V dropped 0 bases and J dropped 0 bases, with 8 bases sitting between them. Germline loops: CDR1 SGDLS, CDR2 YYNGEE. The CDR3 covers 15 residues. Here the CDR3 reads CASSVDQASTDTQYF. The CDR3 region has the DNA TGTGCCAGCAGCGTAGACCAGGCTAGCACAGATACGCAGTATTTT. The complete variable domain, with remaining parts taken from reference TRBV9 and TRBJ2-3, reads DSGVTQTPKHLITATGQRVTLRCSPRSGDLSVYWYQQSLDQGLQFLIQYYNGEERAKGNILERFSAQQFPDLHSELNLSSLELGDSALYFCASSVDQASTDTQYFGPGTRLTVL.

The rearrangement uses TRBV5-6 and TRBJ2-2; no firm D call. The CDR3 consists of 14 residues. Trimming pared 2 bases from V and 4 bases from J, leaving 9 bases between. The germline CDR1 and CDR2 sequences are SGHDT and YYEEEE. For the CDR3, the DNA is TGTGCCAGCAGCTTAACGAGGAGCACCGGGGAGCTGTTTTTT. This encodes CASSLTRSTGELFF.

The chain has TRBV3-1 (or the pseudogene TRBV3-2) and TRBJ1-4; D unclear. Between the trimmed V and J ends, which lost 3 bases and 7 bases, there was a span of 12 bases. CDR1 LGHDT and CDR2 YNNKEL come from the germline V gene (reference sequence). The CDR3 has 14 amino acids. The CDR3, as DNA: TGTGCCAGCAGCCAGCTTGCCGGCGGTGAAAAACTGTTTTTT. Its protein product is CASSQLAGGEKLFF.

The V gene is TRBV6-5, the J gene TRBJ1-3; D gene ambiguous. Per germline, CDR1 MNHEY and CDR2 SVGAGI. The CDR3 spans 15 residues. The V end lost 6 bases, the J end lost 0 bases, and 12 bases lay between the germline ends. The CDR3 DNA is TGTGCCAGCAGCGGAACAGTAAACTCTGGAAACACCATATATTTT. Translated, it gives CASSGTVNSGNTIYF.

The rearrangement uses TRBV5-6 and TRBJ1-1; 9 bases align to TRBD1. The CDR3 has 15 amino acids. After removal of 6 bases from V and 1 base from J, the junction contained 7 bases not matched to a gene. Germline CDR1 SGHDT, CDR2 YYEEEE. The CDR3 DNA reads TGTGCCAGCATCGAGGACAGGGGCGCGAACACTGAAGCTTTCTTT. Its protein is CASIEDRGANTEAFF. The full variable domain, rest sourced from reference TRBV5-6 and TRBJ1-1, is DAGVTQSPTHLIKTRGQQVTLRCSPKSGHDTVSWYQQALGQGPQFIFQYYEEEERQRGNFPDRFSGHQFPNYSSELNVNALLLGDSALYLCASIEDRGANTEAFFGQGTRLTVV.

Here the CDR3 reads CASSDDRVDEKLFF. The CDR3 DNA reads as TGTGCCAGTAGTGATGACAGGGTAGATGAAAAACTGTTTTTT. The chain is built from TRBV19 and TRBJ1-4, with 7 bases identical to TRBD1. The J segment lost 6 bases and the V segment lost 5 bases, leaving 6 bases of the junction unmatched. From germline, CDR1 is LNHDA and CDR2 SQIVND (reference sequence). This CDR3 contains 14 residues.

The chain recombines TRBV7-9 with TRBJ1-4, with D possibly TRBD1 on 6 matching bases. Per the germline V gene, CDR1 is SEHNR and CDR2 is FQNEAQ (reference sequence). Between the trimmed V and J ends, which lost 4 bases and 7 bases, there was a span of 13 bases. The CDR3 runs to 14 residues. The CDR3, as DNA: TGTGCCAGCAGCTGGGGGACACACTTTGAAAAACTGTTTTTT. The encoded protein is CASSWGTHFEKLFF.

The genes are TRBV12-3 or TRBV12-4 and TRBJ1-2, with D unclear. This CDR3 region has 13 residues. V gave up 5 bases and J gave up 8 bases, with 15 bases separating them. The CDR3 DNA reads as TGTGCCAGCAGTGCCCAGGTGGGCTGGGGCTACACCTTC. It codes for CASSAQVGWGYTF.

The V gene is TRBV7-9, the J gene TRBJ2-7; 9 bases match TRBD1. The ends lost 5 bases at V and 2 bases at J; junction bases unmatched: 4. CDR3 length: 14 amino acids. Germline V gene lookup returns CDR1 SEHNR and CDR2 FQNEAQ (reference sequence). The CDR3 reads CASSHRDRAYEQYF. The CDR3 DNA is TGTGCCAGCAGCCACCGGGACAGGGCCTACGAGCAGTACTTC.

This clone was recorded at least ten times. V and J are TRBV5-1 and TRBJ2-1; D uncertain. The CDR3 loop spans 13 amino acids. V lost 4 bases to trimming and J lost 2 bases, with 7 bases between them. CDR1 SGHRS and CDR2 YFSETQ come from the germline V gene. CDR3 coding DNA: TGCGCCAGCAGCATGAGGCCCTACAATGAGCAGTTCTTC. Translating it yields CASSMRPYNEQFF.

The genes are TRBV2 and TRBJ1-5; 7 bases align to TRBD1. Trimming at V came to 5 bases and at J to 0 bases, leaving 4 bases not matched to a gene. This CDR3 is 15 amino acids long. CDR1 and CDR2 from the germline V gene are SNHLY and FYNNEI. The DNA of the CDR3 is TGTGCCAGCAGTCTGACAGGGAATAGCAATCAGCCCCAGCATTTT. It is translated as CASSLTGNSNQPQHF.

This rearrangement joins TRBV6-5 to TRBJ2-3; TRBD2 is a possible D gene (6 bases). Trimming took 2 bases from V and 4 from J, leaving 10 bases between them. Germline assignment: CDR1 MNHEY and CDR2 SVGAGI. The CDR3 runs to 14 residues. CDR3: CASSYAGLPDTQYF. Here the CDR3 DNA reads TGTGCCAGCAGTTACGCGGGGCTTCCAGATACGCAGTATTTT.

V is TRBV3-1 (or the pseudogene TRBV3-2) and J is TRBJ2-6; D uncertain. V shed 3 bases and J shed 0 bases, with 3 bases lying between them. Germline V lookup: CDR1 LGHDT, CDR2 YNNKEL (reference sequence). The CDR3 contains 14 residues. Here the CDR3 reads CASSQSSGANVLTF. In DNA form, the CDR3 reads TGTGCCAGCAGCCAGAGCTCTGGGGCCAACGTCCTGACTTTC.

This clone came up once. The chain has TRBV14 and TRBJ1-1; tentatively, D is TRBD1 (5 bases). CDR1 is SGHDN, CDR2 FVKESK, per germline. The CDR3 covers 14 residues. Trimming cost V 4 bases and J 3 bases, with 12 bases left between them. CDR3 sequence (DNA): TGTGCCAGCAGCCGTCGCAGGACATACACTGAAGCTTTCTTT. Residues: CASSRRRTYTEAFF.

This chain links TRBV7-2 with TRBJ2-7; D is possibly TRBD2 (6 bases). The germline gives CDR1 SGHTA, CDR2 FQGNSA. V shed 5 bases and J shed 7 bases, with 18 bases lying between them. The CDR3 loop spans 14 amino acids. DNA of the CDR3: TGTGCCAGCAGCCGGTTACGGGGAGGAGGGGAGCAGTACTTC. This encodes CASSRLRGGGEQYF. Variable domain in full (rest from reference TRBV7-2 and TRBJ2-7): GAGVSQSPSNKVTEKGKDVELRCDPISGHTALYWYRQSLGQGLEFLIYFQGNSAPDKSGLPSDRFSAERTGGSVSTLTIQRTQQEDSAVYLCASSRLRGGGEQYFGPGTRLTVT.

J is TRBJ1-1 and V is TRBV3-1 (or the pseudogene TRBV3-2); no reliable D call. Trimming took off 5 bases at V and 1 base at J, with 11 bases between the two ends. The CDR3 consists of 14 residues. Germline CDR1 is LGHDT and CDR2 is YNNKEL (reference sequence). CDR3 in DNA: TGTGCCAGCAGCGGGAGCGGATCGAACACTGAAGCTTTCTTT. Translating it yields CASSGSGSNTEAFF.

The V call is TRBV28, the J call TRBJ1-4; no firm D call. Deletions cut 7 bases from V and 7 bases from J, with 10 bases between. This CDR3 region has 12 residues. Germline CDR1 and CDR2: MDHEN and SYDVKM. Here the CDR3 reads CASMIRGEKLFF. CDR3 DNA sequence: TGTGCCAGCATGATAAGAGGTGAAAAACTGTTTTTT. The full variable domain, with the rest looked up from reference TRBV28 and TRBJ1-4, is DVKVTQSSRYLVKRTGEKVFLECVQDMDHENMFWYRQDPGLGLRLIYFSYDVKMKEKGDIPEGYSVSREKKERFSLILESASTNQTSMYLCASMIRGEKLFFGSGTQLSVL.

This chain joins TRBV11-2 and TRBJ1-3, with D unresolved. Germline V gene sequence: CDR1 SGHAT, CDR2 FQNNGV. Trimming stripped 1 base from V and 0 bases from J, with 13 bases between. This CDR3 region has 17 residues. CDR3 residues: CASSLARYANSGNTIYF. The CDR3 DNA reads TGTGCCAGCAGCTTAGCACGGTACGCTAACTCTGGAAACACCATATATTTT.